This TCR beta chain was identified during a study of blood T cell repertoires in COVID-19. As for the study in general: Italy, Spain and the United States were the sources of the convalescent and acute COVID-19 samples.

The method was immunoSEQ multiplex PCR; TCRdb's version includes in-frame clones alone and lacks a portion of them. The data show about 250,000 clones, about four fifths seen once. Exposed volunteers were people who met a COVID-19 case within 2 weeks before study entry. Per the germline V gene, CDR1 is SGHVS and CDR2 is FQNEAQ. CDR3 length: 16 amino acids. Between the trimmed V and J ends, which lost 5 bases and 0 bases, there was a span of 13 bases. Specimen: PBMCs or T cells enriched from blood (not recorded which). The TCR sequence derives from a man between 35 and 55 years old who had been exposed to COVID-19. The rearrangement uses TRBV7-8 and TRBJ2-2, with D possibly being TRBD1 (5 bases). The CDR3 reads CASSPDGHSNTGELFF. For the CDR3, the DNA is TGTGCCAGCAGCCCAGATGGACACTCGAACACCGGGGAGCTGTTTTTT. The whole variable domain, filled in from reference TRBV7-8 and TRBJ2-2, reads GAGVSQSPRYKVAKRGQDVALRCDPISGHVSLFWYQQALGQGPEFLTYFQNEAQLDKSGLPSDRFFAERPEGSVSTLKIQRTQQEDSAVYLCASSPDGHSNTGELFFGEGSRLTVL.